This paragraph covers one TCR beta chain sequence. At least ten counts were recorded for this clonotype. This clone's antigen is unknown. No base quality information exists; no much larger clone differs at one position. This entry belongs to a study of T cells in Graves' hyperthyroidism and ophthalmopathy (dated by TCRdb to between 2018 and 2020). Regarding the complete study: Peripheral blood samples were taken at initial diagnosis, before any treatment was given. Whether ophthalmopathy could be predicted prospectively was tested in an independent validation cohort made up of roughly 19 hyperthyroidism patients plus 17 patients who later progressed to ophthalmopathy. TCR Vbeta CDR3 sequencing of 120 to 150 peripheral blood samples (roughly 41 ophthalmopathy, roughly 72 hyperthyroidism and around 17 progressor patients) is reported in the paper. The 100 discovery patients were divided at random into training and test sets in a 7:3 ratio. A discovery cohort of about a hundred patients, approximately 44 with Graves' ophthalmopathy and 57 with stable Graves' hyperthyroidism, was used to find distinguishing TCR V-J signatures. Thyroid tissue and blood T-cell repertoires from six Graves' hyperthyroidism patients were also compared in the study. After blood sampling, hyperthyroidism patients were treated with methimazole at a starting dose of 30 mg daily, and ophthalmopathy patients were treated with high-dose intravenous methylprednisolone.

The TCR beta CDR3 regions were amplified from the RNA transcripts. The first round of RT-PCR for the TCR CDR3 was performed with the HTBI primer set and the Qiagen OneStep RT-PCR kit. Libraries were constructed in a second round of multiplex PCR, after which size selection and purification were performed. Paired-end sequencing of the libraries was performed with 100 bp reads on an Illumina HiSeq2000. In the original analysis: SOAPnuke was used to process the raw data, throwing out any read that contained adapters or uncalled bases, had a mean Phred below 15, or lacked an exact constant-primer or identifier match. COPE v1.2.5 was used to merge the high-quality paired reads, and each unique nucleotide sequence was defined as a clonotype. MiTCR v1.1 was used to align the clonotypes against IMGT TRBV, TRBD and TRBJ reference segments. Only V-J combinations with frequency above 0.0001, covering 99% to 99.2% of repertoires, were analysed. A TCS score was defined as the ratio between F50 (clonal expansion) and ExV (chaos), using BLOSUM62-based TCRdist between CDR3 peptides within each V-J. Welch's t-statistics and random forest reduced fewer than 600 V-J features to roughly 13, which were used in a naive Bayes classifier (R e1071). TCRdb's own reprocessing of the public reads used fastp at Q25 and MiXCR and kept productive beta chains. Each record represents a unique CDR3 protein, reported with the most common genes and DNA among its rows. The V and J calls reflect TCRdb's pipeline rather than the authors' work. This sample gives about 380,000 distinct CDR3 sequences in total; roughly 14% of them show up just once. 11% of the sample is in the top ten clones.

The paper's findings and limits, for the study overall: In validation, progression to ophthalmopathy was predicted by the model with nearly 71% sensitivity and roughly 72% specificity, a median of approximately 6.5 months before onset. Most expanded thyroid clonotypes (frequency above 0.001) were also detected in blood, suggesting blood repertoires may reflect thyroid immune responses. No statistical method was used to fix the sample size in advance, and group allocation was not hidden from the investigators. A model built on a 13 V-J signature distinguished ophthalmopathy from stable hyperthyroidism, reaching roughly 88% sensitivity and around 82% specificity in cross-validation and 80%/75% in testing.

Graves' hyperthyroidism was defined as stable when no progression to ophthalmopathy occurred over 18 months of follow-up. Hyperthyroidism patients were aged 18 to 65 years and newly diagnosed, with disease duration of less than 2 months. The study excluded patients with uncontrolled infections, other autoimmune diseases, pregnancy or lactation. Diagnoses relied on clinical symptoms, serum thyroxine and TRAb, thyroid ultrasound and orbital computed tomography. PBMCs were isolated from roughly 10 ml of fresh peripheral blood by Ficoll-Paque density gradient centrifugation. Total RNA was extracted with Trizol reagent, and quality was checked on an Agilent 2100 Bioanalyzer. This sequence originates from a woman aged 55-69 years with Graves' hyperthyroidism. Material for sequencing was blood.

The DNA sequence is given as TGTGCCAGCATCTACTCAAGGACAGGGGGTTACGAGCAGTACTTC. It encodes CASIYSRTGGYEQYF. The chain employs TRBV6-1 and TRBJ2-7; TRBD1 lines up with 10 middle nucleotides. As encoded in the germline V gene, CDR1 is MNHNS while CDR2 is SASEGT. The CDR3 starts with the cysteine, ends with the phenylalanine, and has 15 residues. Only the CDR3 DNA is retained, 45 bases long and in frame from the first base. V lost 7 bases and J lost 4 bases, and the count of bases not matched to a germline gene is 10.